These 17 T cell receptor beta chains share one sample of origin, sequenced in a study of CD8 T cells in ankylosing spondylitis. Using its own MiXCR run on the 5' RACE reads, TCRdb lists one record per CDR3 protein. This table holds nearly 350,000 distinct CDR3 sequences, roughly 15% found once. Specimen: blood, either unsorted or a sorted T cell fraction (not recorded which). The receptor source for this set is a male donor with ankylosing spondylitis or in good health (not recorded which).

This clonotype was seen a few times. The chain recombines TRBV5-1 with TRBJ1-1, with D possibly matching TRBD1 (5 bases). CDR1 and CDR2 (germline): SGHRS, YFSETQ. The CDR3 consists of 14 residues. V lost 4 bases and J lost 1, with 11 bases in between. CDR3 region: CASSTSGGNTEAFF. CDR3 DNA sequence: TGCGCCAGCAGCACTAGTGGGGGGAACACTGAAGCTTTCTTT.

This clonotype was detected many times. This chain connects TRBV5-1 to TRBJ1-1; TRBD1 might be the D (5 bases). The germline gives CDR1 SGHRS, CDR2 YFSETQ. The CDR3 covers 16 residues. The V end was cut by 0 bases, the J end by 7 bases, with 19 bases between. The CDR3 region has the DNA TGCGCCAGCAGCTTGGAAACAGGTCCGGCCCAAAATGAAGCTTTCTTT. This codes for CASSLETGPAQNEAFF.

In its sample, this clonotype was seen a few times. The CDR3 region is CASSIGTAYGYTF. The CDR3, as DNA: TGTGCCAGCAGCATTGGGACGGCCTATGGCTACACCTTC. J is TRBJ1-2 and V is TRBV3-1, with D tentatively TRBD1 (5 bases). The V end lost 5 bases, the J end lost 4 bases, and 11 bases lay between the germline ends. This CDR3 contains 13 residues. Per the germline V gene, CDR1 is LGHDT and CDR2 is YNNKEL (reference sequence). The whole variable domain, remainder taken from reference TRBV3-1 and TRBJ1-2, is DTAVSQTPKYLVTQMGNDKSIKCEQNLGHDTMYWYKQDSKKFLKIMFSYNNKELIINETVPNRFSPKSPDKAHLNLHINSLELGDSAVYFCASSIGTAYGYTFGSGTRLTVV.

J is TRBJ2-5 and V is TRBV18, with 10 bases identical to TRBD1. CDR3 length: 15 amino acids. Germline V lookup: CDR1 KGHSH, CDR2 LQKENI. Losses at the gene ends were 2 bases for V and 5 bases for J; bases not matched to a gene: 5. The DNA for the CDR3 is TGTGCCAGCTCACCAGGACAGGGGGGTGTGGAGACCCAGTACTTC. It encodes CASSPGQGGVETQYF.

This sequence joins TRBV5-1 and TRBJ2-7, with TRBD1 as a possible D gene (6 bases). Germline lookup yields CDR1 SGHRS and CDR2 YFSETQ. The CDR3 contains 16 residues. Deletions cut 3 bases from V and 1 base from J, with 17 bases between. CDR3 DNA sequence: TGCGCCAGCAGCTCAGGCCAAGGACAGCAATCCTACGAGCAGTACTTC. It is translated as CASSSGQGQQSYEQYF. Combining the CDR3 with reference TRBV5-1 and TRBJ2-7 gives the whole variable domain KAGVTQTPRYLIKTRGQQVTLSCSPISGHRSVSWYQQTPGQGLQFLFEYFSETQRNKGNFPGRFSGRQFSNSRSEMNVSTLELGDSALYLCASSSGQGQQSYEQYFGPGTRLTVT.

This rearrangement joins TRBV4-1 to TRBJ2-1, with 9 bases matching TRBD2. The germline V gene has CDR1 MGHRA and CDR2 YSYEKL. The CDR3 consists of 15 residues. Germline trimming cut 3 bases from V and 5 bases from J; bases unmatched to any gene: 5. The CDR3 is CASSQGLALNNEQFF. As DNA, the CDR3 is TGCGCCAGCAGCCAGGGACTAGCCTTAAACAATGAGCAGTTCTTC.

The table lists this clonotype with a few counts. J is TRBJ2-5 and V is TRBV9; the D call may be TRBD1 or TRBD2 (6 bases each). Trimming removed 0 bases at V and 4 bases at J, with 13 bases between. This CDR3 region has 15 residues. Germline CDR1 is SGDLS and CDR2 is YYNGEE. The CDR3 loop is CASSVDGGRLETQYF. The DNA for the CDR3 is TGTGCCAGCAGCGTAGATGGGGGGCGGTTAGAGACCCAGTACTTC.

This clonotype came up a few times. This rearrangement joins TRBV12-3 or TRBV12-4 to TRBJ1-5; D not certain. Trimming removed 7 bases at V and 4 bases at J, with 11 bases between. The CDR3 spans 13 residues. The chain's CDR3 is CASTLKYNQPQHF. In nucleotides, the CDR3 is TGTGCCAGCACCCTGAAGTATAATCAGCCCCAGCATTTT.

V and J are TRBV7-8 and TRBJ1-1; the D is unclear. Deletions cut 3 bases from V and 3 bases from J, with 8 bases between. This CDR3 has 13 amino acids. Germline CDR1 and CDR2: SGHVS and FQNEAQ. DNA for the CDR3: TGTGCCAGCAGCTTCGACGGAGACACTGAAGCTTTCTTT. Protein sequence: CASSFDGDTEAFF.

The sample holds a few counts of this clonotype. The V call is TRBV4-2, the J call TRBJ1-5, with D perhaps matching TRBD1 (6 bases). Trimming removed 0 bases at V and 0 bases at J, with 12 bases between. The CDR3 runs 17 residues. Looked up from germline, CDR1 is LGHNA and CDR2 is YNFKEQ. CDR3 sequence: CASSQESWTVSNQPQHF. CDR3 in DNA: TGTGCCAGCAGCCAAGAGTCTTGGACAGTTAGCAATCAGCCCCAGCATTTT.

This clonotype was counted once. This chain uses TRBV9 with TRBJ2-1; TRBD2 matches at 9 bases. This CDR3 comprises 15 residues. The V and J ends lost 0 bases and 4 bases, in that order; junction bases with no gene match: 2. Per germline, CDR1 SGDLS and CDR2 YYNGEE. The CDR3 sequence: CASSVGTSDYNEQFF. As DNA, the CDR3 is TGTGCCAGCAGCGTAGGGACTAGCGATTACAATGAGCAGTTCTTC. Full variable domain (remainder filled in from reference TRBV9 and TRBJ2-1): DSGVTQTPKHLITATGQRVTLRCSPRSGDLSVYWYQQSLDQGLQFLIQYYNGEERAKGNILERFSAQQFPDLHSELNLSSLELGDSALYFCASSVGTSDYNEQFFGPGTRLTVL.

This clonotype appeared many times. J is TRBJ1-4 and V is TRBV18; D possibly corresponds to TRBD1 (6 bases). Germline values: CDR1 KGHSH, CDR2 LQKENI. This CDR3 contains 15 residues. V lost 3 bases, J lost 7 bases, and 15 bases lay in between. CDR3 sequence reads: CASSPRDRMTEKLFF. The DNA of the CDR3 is TGTGCCAGCTCACCCCGTGACAGGATGACTGAAAAACTGTTTTTT. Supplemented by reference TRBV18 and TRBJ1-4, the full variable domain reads NAGVMQNPRHLVRRRGQEARLRCSPMKGHSHVYWYRQLPEEGLKFMVYLQKENIIDESGMPKERFSAEFPKEGPSILRIQQVVRGDSAAYFCASSPRDRMTEKLFFGSGTQLSVL.

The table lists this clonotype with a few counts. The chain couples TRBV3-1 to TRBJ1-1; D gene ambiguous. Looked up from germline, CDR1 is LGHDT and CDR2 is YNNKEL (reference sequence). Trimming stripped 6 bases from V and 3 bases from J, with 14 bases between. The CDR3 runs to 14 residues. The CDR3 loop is CASSHAQVHTEAFF. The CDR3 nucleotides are TGTGCCAGCAGTCATGCCCAGGTTCACACTGAAGCTTTCTTT.

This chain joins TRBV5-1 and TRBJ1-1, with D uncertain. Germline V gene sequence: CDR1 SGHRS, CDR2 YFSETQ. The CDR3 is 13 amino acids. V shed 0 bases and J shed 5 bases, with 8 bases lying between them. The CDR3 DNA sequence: TGCGCCAGCAGCTTGGGGTCTGGGACTGAAGCTTTCTTT. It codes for CASSLGSGTEAFF.

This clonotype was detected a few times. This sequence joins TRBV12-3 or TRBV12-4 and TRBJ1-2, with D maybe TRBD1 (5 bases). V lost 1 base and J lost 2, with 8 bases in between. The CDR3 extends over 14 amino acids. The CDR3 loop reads CASSLGRENYGYTF. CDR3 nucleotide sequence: TGTGCCAGCAGTTTAGGCAGGGAGAACTATGGCTACACCTTC.

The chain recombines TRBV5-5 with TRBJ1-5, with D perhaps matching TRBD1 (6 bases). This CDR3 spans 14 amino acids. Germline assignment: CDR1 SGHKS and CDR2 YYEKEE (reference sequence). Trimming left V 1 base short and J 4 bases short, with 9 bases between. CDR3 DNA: TGTGCCAGCAGCTTGACAGGGCCTAATCAGCCCCAGCATTTT. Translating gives CASSLTGPNQPQHF.

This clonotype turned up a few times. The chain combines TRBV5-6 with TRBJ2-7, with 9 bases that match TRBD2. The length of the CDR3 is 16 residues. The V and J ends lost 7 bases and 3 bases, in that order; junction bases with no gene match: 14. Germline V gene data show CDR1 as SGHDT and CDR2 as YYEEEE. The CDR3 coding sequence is TGTGCCAGCTACCCCAGCGGGAGGCCTTCGAACTACGAGCAGTACTTC. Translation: CASYPSGRPSNYEQYF. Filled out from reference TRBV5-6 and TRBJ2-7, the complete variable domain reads DAGVTQSPTHLIKTRGQQVTLRCSPKSGHDTVSWYQQALGQGPQFIFQYYEEEERQRGNFPDRFSGHQFPNYSSELNVNALLLGDSALYLCASYPSGRPSNYEQYFGPGTRLTVT.